Sequencing of this T cell receptor (beta chain) was carried out in a study of T cell responses to AZD1222 COVID-19 vaccine. General study points: Baseline testing showed seropositivity in only 6 or 7 AZD1222 recipients.

A remark on this clone: The antigen is unknown.

From germline, CDR1 is SEHNR and CDR2 FQNEAQ (reference sequence). Germline trimming cut 6 bases from V and 5 bases from J; bases unmatched to any gene: 6. CDR3 length: 15 residues. Sequencing was performed with immunoSEQ multiplex PCR; in TCRdb, only in-frame clones are kept and a portion is missing. This sample has about 110,000 clones; 92% occur once, and the top ten carry roughly 1.3%. This sequence joins TRBV7-9 and TRBJ2-1; 11 bases line up with TRBD2. This receptor was taken from an adult in good health. The material sequenced was peripheral blood, taken on day 0 of AZD1222 vaccination. This chain's CDR3 is CASRHTSGGNNEQFF. CDR3 DNA: TGTGCCAGCAGGCACACTAGCGGGGGTAACAATGAGCAGTTCTTC.